A single T cell receptor beta chain is shown here with its context. These data come from a study of OX40 agonist ivuxolimab in advanced cancers. Blood sampling took place at baseline, cycle 4 day 1, and cycle 7 day 1. This table comes from immunoSEQ multiplex PCR, and its TCRdb copy is limited to in-frame clones, with some not included. The repertoire consists of around 46,000 clones, with roughly 90% occurring once and the leading ten covering roughly 4.5%. The specimen comprised CD4+ or CD8+ T cells sorted from blood, sampled in a trial of the OX40 agonist ivuxolimab. This TCR was recovered from an adult with an advanced solid tumor such as melanoma, head and neck, liver or kidney cancer.

For the CDR3, the DNA is TGTGCCAGCAGCTACGGACAGCCTGAAGCTTTCTTT. Amino acids: CASSYGQPEAFF. The chain has TRBV7-9 and TRBJ1-1; tentatively, D is TRBD1 (6 bases). Germline V gene sequence: CDR1 SEHNR, CDR2 FQNEAQ (reference sequence). The V and J ends lost 4 bases and 6 bases respectively, with 9 bases between them. The CDR3 extends over 12 amino acids.